Presented here are 31 T cell receptor beta chains from one specimen sequenced in a study of cytomegalovirus exposure and HLA in healthy donors. Clones were sequenced by immunoSEQ multiplex PCR, and TCRdb holds only the in-frame ones, with some missing. Here the sample spans 100,000 to 150,000 clones, 85% to 90% being singletons. The sample taken for sequencing was PBMCs. These receptors were obtained from a man aged 25 to 45 in good health and CMV-seronegative.

This chain links TRBV27 with TRBJ2-1, with 11 bases fitting TRBD2. This CDR3 has 15 amino acids. Trimming at V came to 11 bases and at J to 6 bases, leaving 12 bases not matched to a gene. Germline V gives CDR1 MNHEY, CDR2 SMNVEV (reference sequence). CDR3 residues: CAVTSGSLGSNEQFF. Here the CDR3 DNA reads TGTGCCGTAACTAGCGGGAGTCTTGGGAGCAATGAGCAGTTCTTC.

The chain employs TRBV5-1 and TRBJ2-1; 13 bases map to TRBD2. Looked up from germline, CDR1 is SGHRS and CDR2 is YFSETQ. Losses at the gene ends were 4 bases for V and 12 bases for J; bases not matched to a gene: 16. This CDR3 spans 17 amino acids. CDR3 DNA: TGCGCCAGCAGCACCACCGGGACTAGCGGGACCCTTACCGGGCAGTTCTTC. Translated: CASSTTGTSGTLTGQFF.

V and J are TRBV30 and TRBJ1-5, with D possibly TRBD1 on 5 matching bases. Germline loops: CDR1 GTSNPN, CDR2 SVGIG (reference sequence). Trimming pared 0 bases from V and 2 bases from J, leaving 14 bases between. The CDR3 runs to 16 residues. CDR3 amino acids: CAWSVLGTGGNQPQHF. The CDR3 DNA sequence: TGTGCCTGGAGTGTACTAGGGACGGGGGGCAATCAGCCCCAGCATTTT.

The chain links TRBV5-6 to TRBJ2-1; D is uncertain. V dropped 4 bases and J dropped 4 bases, with 3 bases sitting between them. The CDR3 is 11 amino acids. Germline CDR1 SGHDT, CDR2 YYEEEE. CDR3 protein: CASSLYNEQFF. The CDR3 DNA follows: TGTGCCAGCAGCCTATACAATGAGCAGTTCTTC. Complete variable domain (other parts from reference TRBV5-6 and TRBJ2-1): DAGVTQSPTHLIKTRGQQVTLRCSPKSGHDTVSWYQQALGQGPQFIFQYYEEEERQRGNFPDRFSGHQFPNYSSELNVNALLLGDSALYLCASSLYNEQFFGPGTRLTVL.

The chain links TRBV9 to TRBJ1-2; D is unclear. Germline V gives CDR1 SGDLS, CDR2 YYNGEE. The CDR3 covers 11 residues. Trimming took off 4 bases at V and 7 bases at J, with 8 bases between the two ends. CDR3 DNA: TGTGCCAGCAGCTCCGAGGGTGGCTACACCTTC. Translating it yields CASSSEGGYTF.

The gene calls are TRBV19 and TRBJ2-2; TRBD2 is a possible D gene (6 bases). CDR1 is LNHDA and CDR2 is SQIVND in the germline V gene (reference sequence). The CDR3 totals 15 residues. Trimming stripped 5 bases from V and 3 bases from J, with 13 bases between. CDR3 nucleotides: TGTGCCAGTAGTCAGGGCGGGATCTACACCGGGGAGCTGTTTTTT. It codes for CASSQGGIYTGELFF.

The chain couples TRBV7-9 to TRBJ1-1, with D possibly matching TRBD1 (6 bases). Trimming shortened V by 5 bases and J by 0 bases, and 10 bases separated the two germline ends. The length of the CDR3 is 14 residues. CDR1 and CDR2 from the germline V gene are SEHNR and FQNEAQ (reference sequence). CDR3 region: CASSPQGMNTEAFF. The CDR3 region has the DNA TGTGCCAGCAGCCCACAGGGAATGAACACTGAAGCTTTCTTT.

The chain recombines TRBV6-6 with TRBJ1-4, with 9 bases matching TRBD1. The CDR3 contains 14 residues. The V segment lost 5 bases and the J segment 6 bases; nucleotides outside the gene matches: 4. CDR1 and CDR2 (germline): MNHNY, SVGAGI (reference sequence). The CDR3 loop is CASSPDRGYEKLFF. CDR3 DNA: TGTGCCAGCAGTCCGGACAGGGGATATGAAAAACTGTTTTTT.

This chain links TRBV11-2 with TRBJ2-1, with TRBD1 identical over 7 bases. CDR3 length: 14 residues. Germline V gene lookup returns CDR1 SGHAT and CDR2 FQNNGV. J gave up 7 bases and V 6 bases, and 9 bases lay outside the gene matches. The CDR3 region is CASRTRDRWNEQFF. The CDR3 coding sequence is TGTGCCAGCAGAACAAGGGACAGATGGAATGAGCAGTTCTTC.

This chain joins TRBV9 and TRBJ2-2; D not resolved. The V gene lost 5 bases and the J gene lost 6 bases, with 8 bases spanning the gap. The V gene's germline CDR1 is SGDLS and CDR2 YYNGEE. The CDR3 consists of 12 residues. The CDR3 nucleotides read TGTGCCAGCAGTGCGGCGGCCGGGGAGCTGTTTTTT. Protein: CASSAAAGELFF.

As DNA, the CDR3 is TGTGCCAGCAGCGTAGAAGGTCAGGGCTCCTACGAGCAGTACTTC. This translates into CASSVEGQGSYEQYF. The J gene is TRBJ2-7, the V gene TRBV9, with D possibly being TRBD1 (5 bases). The CDR3 has 15 residues. Germline V lookup: CDR1 SGDLS, CDR2 YYNGEE. Deletions cut 0 bases from V and 0 bases from J, with 10 bases between.

This clone was counted once. The chain has TRBV11-2 and TRBJ2-2; 12 nucleotides agree with TRBD1. CDR3 length: 15 amino acids. The V gene end was trimmed by 3 bases and the J gene end by 6 bases; junction bases not matched to a gene: 2. Germline CDR1 reads SGHAT; CDR2 reads FQNNGV. The CDR3 spells CASSLGDRGPGELFF. The DNA for the CDR3 is TGTGCCAGCAGCTTGGGGGACAGGGGGCCCGGGGAGCTGTTTTTT.

The chain has TRBV14 and TRBJ1-2, with TRBD1 matching 9 bases. V was pared by 3 bases and J by 2 bases, with 1 base of the junction left unmatched. Germline lookup yields CDR1 SGHDN and CDR2 FVKESK. This CDR3 has 14 amino acids. The CDR3 loop reads CASSQGTGNYGYTF. CDR3 bases: TGTGCCAGCAGCCAGGGGACAGGGAACTATGGCTACACCTTC.

The J gene is TRBJ1-1, the V gene TRBV19, with TRBD1 matching 7 bases. The germline V gene has CDR1 LNHDA and CDR2 SQIVND (reference sequence). The junction had 13 bases not matched to a gene; V was cut back by 2 bases and J by 4 bases. The CDR3 loop spans 17 amino acids. CDR3 in DNA: TGTGCCAGTAGTATACGGCCAGGGAGAGGGGGCCGCACTGAAGCTTTCTTT. Translating it yields CASSIRPGRGGRTEAFF.

This clone was recorded once. This chain links TRBV7-3 with TRBJ2-7, with TRBD1 identical over 8 bases. In germline, CDR1 is SGHTA, CDR2 FQGTGA. V was pared by 8 bases and J by 1 base, with 10 bases of the junction left unmatched. The CDR3 loop spans 15 amino acids. As DNA, the CDR3 is TGTGCCAGCTCTCCCGCGCGGGACAGGTCCTACGAGCAGTACTTC. Translated, it gives CASSPARDRSYEQYF. The complete variable domain, with remaining parts taken from reference TRBV7-3 and TRBJ2-7, reads GAGVSQTPSNKVTEKGKYVELRCDPISGHTALYWYRQSLGQGPEFLIYFQGTGAADDSGLPNDRFFAVRPEGSVSTLKIQRTERGDSAVYLCASSPARDRSYEQYFGPGTRLTVT.

This sequence joins TRBV4-1 and TRBJ1-1; D is perhaps TRBD1 (6 bases). Germline V lookup: CDR1 MGHRA, CDR2 YSYEKL. The CDR3 sequence is 15 residues long. Trimming left V 2 bases short and J 4 bases short, with 14 bases between. In DNA, the CDR3 is TGCGCCAGCAGCCAACTCTTGGGGGCGACCACTGAAGCTTTCTTT. Translated, it gives CASSQLLGATTEAFF.

The chain links TRBV29-1 to TRBJ2-3; 7 nucleotides align to TRBD2. Germline loops: CDR1 SQVTM, CDR2 ANQGSEA. The CDR3 contains 12 residues. V was clipped by 4 bases and J by 6 bases; unmatched bases: 4. Here the CDR3 DNA reads TGCAGCGTTGCTGCGGGAGTGGATACGCAGTATTTT. Its translation: CSVAAGVDTQYF.

This chain connects TRBV11-2 to TRBJ2-1; 8 bases align to TRBD1. This CDR3 has 17 amino acids. Per the germline V gene, CDR1 is SGHAT and CDR2 is FQNNGV. Trimming at V came to 2 bases and at J to 12 bases, leaving 18 bases not matched to a gene. The CDR3 loop is CASSLFPGQDNLGGQFF. CDR3 DNA sequence: TGTGCCAGCAGCTTATTTCCGGGACAGGATAATTTAGGCGGGCAGTTCTTC. The complete variable domain, with remaining parts taken from reference TRBV11-2 and TRBJ2-1, reads EAGVAQSPRYKIIEKRQSVAFWCNPISGHATLYWYQQILGQGPKLLIQFQNNGVVDDSQLPKDRFSAERLKGVDSTLKIQPAKLEDSAVYLCASSLFPGQDNLGGQFFGPGTRLTVL.

V is TRBV2 and J is TRBJ2-1; 7 nucleotides match TRBD2. The CDR3 is 15 residues long. Germline-derived CDR1 and CDR2 are SNHLY and FYNNEI. The ends lost 4 bases at V and 0 bases at J; junction bases unmatched: 3. CDR3: CASSGRESSYNEQFF. The CDR3 DNA follows: TGTGCCAGCAGTGGGCGGGAGAGCTCCTACAATGAGCAGTTCTTC. Full variable domain (rest looked up from reference TRBV2 and TRBJ2-1): EPEVTQTPSHQVTQMGQEVILRCVPISNHLYFYWYRQILGQKVEFLVSFYNNEISEKSEIFDDQFSVERPDGSNFTLKIRSTKLEDSAMYFCASSGRESSYNEQFFGPGTRLTVL.

This clone has only one observation. The CDR3 spells CASSSAAVKGAGELFF. CDR3 nucleotides: TGTGCCAGCAGCTCGGCGGCCGTGAAGGGGGCCGGGGAGCTGTTTTTT. The rearrangement joins TRBV5-4 to TRBJ2-2, with D possibly TRBD1 on 6 matching bases. The germline V gene has CDR1 SGHNT and CDR2 YYREEE (reference sequence). V dropped 3 bases and J dropped 6 bases, with 18 bases sitting between them. The CDR3 sequence is 16 residues long.

This chain links TRBV7-9 with TRBJ1-3, with D perhaps TRBD1 (6 bases). CDR3 size: 16 residues. The V gene's germline CDR1 is SEHNR and CDR2 FQNEAQ (reference sequence). The V end was cut by 5 bases, the J end by 0 bases, with 14 bases between. CDR3 sequence: CASSLRGAGSGNTIYF. The CDR3 coding sequence is TGTGCCAGCAGCCTCAGGGGCGCCGGCTCTGGAAACACCATATATTTT. The full variable domain, completed using reference TRBV7-9 and TRBJ1-3, is DTGVSQNPRHKITKRGQNVTFRCDPISEHNRLYWYRQTLGQGPEFLTYFQNEAQLEKSRLLSDRFSAERPKGSFSTLEIQRTEQGDSAMYLCASSLRGAGSGNTIYFGEGSWLTVV.

The chain carries TRBV6-5 and TRBJ2-7; 11 bases align to TRBD2. V was clipped by 6 bases and J by 3 bases; unmatched bases: 7. Germline CDR1 is MNHEY and CDR2 is SVGAGI. The CDR3 spans 15 residues. CDR3: CASSTLAGARYEQYF. The CDR3 nucleotides are TGTGCCAGCAGCACACTAGCGGGAGCCCGCTACGAGCAGTACTTC.

The chain uses TRBV4-2 and TRBJ2-5; 8 bases fit TRBD1. Germline V CDR1 and CDR2: LGHNA, YNFKEQ. CDR3 length: 14 residues. V lost 6 bases and J lost 5; bases outside the gene matches: 8. The DNA for the CDR3 is TGTGCCAGCAGTGGGACAGGCCGGGAGGAGACCCAGTACTTC. Amino acids: CASSGTGREETQYF.

The V gene is TRBV2, the J gene TRBJ1-5; 8 bases line up with TRBD1. Trimming at V came to 7 bases and at J to 6 bases, leaving 14 bases not matched to a gene. The CDR3 spans 16 residues. CDR1 is SNHLY and CDR2 is FYNNEI in the germline V gene. For the CDR3, the DNA is TGTGCCAGCAAGCAAGGCCAGGGGGCTCAGGGTCAGCCCCAGCATTTT. Amino acids: CASKQGQGAQGQPQHF.

Only a few counts were recorded for this clone. The chain employs TRBV7-2 and TRBJ2-7; D is unclear. CDR3 size: 14 residues. Germline CDR1 and CDR2: SGHTA and FQGNSA. Between the trimmed V and J ends, which lost 3 bases and 6 bases, there was a span of 15 bases. The CDR3 DNA is TGTGCCAGCAGCTTTCTTCCGGGTTTACGCGAGCAGTACTTC. Amino acids: CASSFLPGLREQYF.

The chain joins TRBV5-1 to TRBJ2-7, with a possible D match to TRBD1 (6 bases). The CDR3 spans 14 residues. V was shortened by 6 bases and J by 6 bases, with 19 bases between the two germline ends. Germline CDR1 and CDR2: SGHRS and YFSETQ. The DNA for the CDR3 is TGCGCCAGCAACCCAGACAGGTCTCCGAGCGAGCAGTACTTC. Its translation is CASNPDRSPSEQYF.

Here the CDR3 reads CASSQGQGTGNTIYF. DNA of the CDR3: TGCGCCAGCAGCCAAGGGCAGGGGACTGGAAACACCATATATTTT. The rearrangement uses TRBV4-3 and TRBJ1-3; a weak D match, TRBD1 (6 bases). Germline V gene sequence: CDR1 LGHNA, CDR2 YSLEER. Trimming took off 1 base at V and 2 bases at J, with 9 bases between the two ends. CDR3 length: 15 residues.

The chain couples TRBV10-3 to TRBJ2-7; 7 bases align to TRBD2. V trimming: 3 bases; J trimming: 2 bases; junction bases outside the gene matches: 7. Germline values: CDR1 ENHRY, CDR2 SYGVKD. The CDR3 has 15 amino acids. CDR3 amino acids: CAISEGRERPYEQYF. Written as DNA, the CDR3 is TGTGCCATCAGTGAAGGGCGGGAGAGGCCCTACGAGCAGTACTTC.

The V and J genes are TRBV19 and TRBJ2-7, with D perhaps TRBD1 (5 bases). This CDR3 has 13 residues. Trimming pared 10 bases from V and 0 bases from J, leaving 13 bases between. The germline CDR1 and CDR2 sequences are LNHDA and SQIVND (reference sequence). CDR3 sequence (DNA): TGTGCCACTCGGACCAGGGCCTCCTACGAGCAGTACTTC. It translates to CATRTRASYEQYF.

This sequence joins TRBV14 and TRBJ1-2; D remains ambiguous. Germline lookup yields CDR1 SGHDN and CDR2 FVKESK. CDR3 size: 13 residues. Trimming removed 3 bases from V and 0 bases from J, with 5 bases in between. Written as DNA, the CDR3 is TGTGCCAGCAGCCAGGCTGCTAACTATGGCTACACCTTC. Encoded protein: CASSQAANYGYTF. The entire variable domain, with the rest obtained from reference TRBV14 and TRBJ1-2, is as follows: EAGVTQFPSHSVIEKGQTVTLRCDPISGHDNLYWYRRVMGKEIKFLLHFVKESKQDESGMPNNRFLAERTGGTYSTLKVQPAELEDSGVYFCASSQAANYGYTFGSGTRLTVV.

In its sample, this clone was seen a few times. CDR3 coding DNA: TGTGCCAGCAGTGACCAAATCAAGACAGGGTATGCCTATGGCTACACCTTC. Translation gives CASSDQIKTGYAYGYTF. The rearrangement uses TRBV6-1 and TRBJ1-2; 7 nucleotides align to TRBD1. The CDR3 spans 17 residues. V dropped 3 bases and J dropped 4; count of bases not matched to a gene: 14. The germline CDR1 and CDR2 sequences are MNHNS and SASEGT.